Presented here are 27 T cell receptor beta chains from one specimen sequenced in a study of long-term antiretroviral therapy in people with HIV. Researchers report immunoSEQ v3.0 was run at survey level. The method was immunoSEQ multiplex PCR; TCRdb's version includes in-frame clones alone and lacks a portion of them. The sample carries over 15,000 clones, roughly 77% recorded once. The sequencing used unsorted PBMCs, collected 0.3 years after starting antiretroviral therapy. The receptors derive from a man aged 18 to 29 with HIV.

The rearrangement uses TRBV6-6 and TRBJ1-2; a possible D gene is TRBD1 (5 bases). V shed 2 bases and J shed 6 bases, with 10 bases lying between them. Germline CDR1 MNHNY, CDR2 SVGAGI (reference sequence). The CDR3 is 13 amino acids. Here the CDR3 DNA reads TGTGCCAGCAGTTACGCCAGGGAGCATGGCTACACCTTC. Protein sequence: CASSYAREHGYTF.

The chain couples TRBV6-6 to TRBJ1-1; D gene ambiguous. This CDR3 is built from 12 residues. The V and J ends lost 7 bases and 3 bases respectively, with 9 bases between them. Per germline, CDR1 MNHNY and CDR2 SVGAGI (reference sequence). The CDR3 bases are TGTGCCAGCACCGCGGAGCACACTGAAGCTTTCTTT. Protein sequence: CASTAEHTEAFF.

The rearrangement uses TRBV18 and TRBJ1-5; 11 nucleotides agree with TRBD1. The germline CDR1 and CDR2 sequences are KGHSH and LQKENI. CDR3 size: 16 residues. V lost 0 bases to trimming and J lost 10 bases; unmatched junction nucleotides: 8. CDR3 bases: TGTGCCAGCTCACCACCGGGACAGGGGGACGTTCGCCCCCAGCATTTT. This gives the protein CASSPPGQGDVRPQHF.

The genes are TRBV29-1 and TRBJ1-1, with 9 bases fitting TRBD1. Looked up from germline, CDR1 is SQVTM and CDR2 is ANQGSEA. V dropped 6 bases and J dropped 4; count of bases not matched to a gene: 6. CDR3 length: 13 amino acids. The CDR3, as DNA: TGCAGCGTCGAGGGGGGACAGGGCACTGAAGCTTTCTTT. This encodes CSVEGGQGTEAFF.

In this sample, this clone turned up a few times. The chain combines TRBV4-1 with TRBJ1-2; D is perhaps TRBD1 (6 bases). CDR3 length: 14 residues. Trimming left V 0 bases short and J 6 bases short, with 11 bases between. Germline V gene lookup returns CDR1 MGHRA and CDR2 YSYEKL. In nucleotides, the CDR3 is TGCGCCAGCAGCCAAGAATCAAACAGGGATGGCTACACCTTC. This sequence encodes CASSQESNRDGYTF.

CDR3 DNA sequence: TGTGCCAGCAGTGAGACTGGACTCGGTTACGAGCAGTACGTC. Translation: CASSETGLGYEQYV. The chain is built from TRBV2 and TRBJ2-7, with D possibly matching TRBD2 (5 bases). This CDR3 spans 14 amino acids. CDR1 is SNHLY and CDR2 is FYNNEI in the germline V gene. Trimming removed 3 bases at V and 4 bases at J, with 13 bases between.

The chain couples TRBV6-5 to TRBJ1-2; D unresolved. Germline CDR1 reads MNHEY; CDR2 reads SVGAGI. Trimming left V 6 bases short and J 2 bases short, with 7 bases between. The CDR3 totals 12 residues. The CDR3 here is CASRQANYGYTF. CDR3 sequence (DNA): TGTGCCAGCAGGCAGGCGAACTATGGCTACACCTTC.

This chain links TRBV15 with TRBJ2-5; no definite D call. Germline CDR1 LNHNV, CDR2 YYDKDF (reference sequence). Trimming stripped 0 bases from V and 6 bases from J, with 11 bases between. The CDR3 consists of 14 residues. The CDR3 DNA reads as TGTGCCACCAGCAGAGATCAACAGCTGAAGACCCAGTACTTC. Its protein is CATSRDQQLKTQYF.

The genes are TRBV6-1 and TRBJ1-1, with 7 bases lining up with TRBD1. V lost 0 bases and J lost 7; bases outside the gene matches: 5. Germline lookup yields CDR1 MNHNS and CDR2 SASEGT. This CDR3 contains 14 residues. Here the CDR3 reads CASSEALRQGEAFF. In nucleotides, the CDR3 is TGTGCCAGCAGTGAAGCGCTTCGACAGGGTGAAGCTTTCTTT.

This rearrangement joins TRBV30 to TRBJ2-5, with 7 bases that match TRBD2. V shed 3 bases, J shed 4 bases, and the junction held 5 bases outside the gene matches. Germline CDR1 and CDR2: GTSNPN and SVGIG (reference sequence). CDR3 size: 13 residues. The CDR3 is CAWRVPGGETQYF. As DNA, the CDR3 is TGTGCCTGGAGGGTCCCGGGGGGAGAGACCCAGTACTTC.

The V and J genes are TRBV6-5 and TRBJ1-6, with no clear D. This CDR3 is 16 amino acids long. V shed 0 bases and J shed 1 base, with 7 bases lying between them. Germline assignment: CDR1 MNHEY and CDR2 SVGAGI. The CDR3, as DNA: TGTGCCAGCAGTTACTCGGGTTTTTCCTATAATTCACCCCTCCACTTT. This gives the protein CASSYSGFSYNSPLHF.

V is TRBV19 and J is TRBJ2-1; TRBD2 agrees at 7 bases. This CDR3 has 16 residues. Germline trimming cut 4 bases from V and 2 bases from J; bases unmatched to any gene: 8. Germline lookup yields CDR1 LNHDA and CDR2 SQIVND (reference sequence). The CDR3 DNA sequence: TGTGCCAGTAGTAGGAACGGGGGGAACCCCTACAATGAGCAGTTCTTC. The encoded protein is CASSRNGGNPYNEQFF.

This clone was counted between two and nine times. One junction end disagrees with the germline gene, perhaps due to a read error. The J gene is TRBJ2-1, the V gene TRBV7-7; 9 nucleotides align to TRBD2. CDR1 is SSHAT, CDR2 FNYEAQ, per germline (reference sequence). The CDR3 has 15 residues. CDR3 sequence: CASSSGLASYNEQFF. In nucleotides, the CDR3 is TGTGCTAGCAGTTCCGGACTAGCGAGTTACAATGAGCAGTTCTTC.

The V gene is TRBV13, the J gene TRBJ2-3; D is ambiguous. The CDR3 extends over 14 amino acids. V lost 2 bases, J lost 4 bases, and 10 bases lay in between. Germline V gives CDR1 PRHDT, CDR2 FYEKMQ (reference sequence). The CDR3 DNA follows: TGTGCCAGCAGCTTATTTGCCGCGGCAGATACGCAGTATTTT. It is translated as CASSLFAAADTQYF.

The V gene is TRBV7-9, the J gene TRBJ1-1; no reliable D call. Trimming cost V 1 base and J 1 base, with 10 bases left between them. This CDR3 region has 15 residues. CDR1 and CDR2 from the germline V gene are SEHNR and FQNEAQ (reference sequence). The chain's CDR3 is CASSLGGRGNTEAFF. As DNA, the CDR3 is TGTGCCAGCAGCTTAGGGGGTAGAGGGAACACTGAAGCTTTCTTT.

The chain has TRBV25-1 and TRBJ2-3; the D is unclear. V lost 8 bases and J 1 base, leaving 10 bases between the germline ends. From germline, CDR1 is MGHDK and CDR2 SYGVNS. The CDR3 is 13 residues long. CDR3 residues: CASGRSGTDTQYF. CDR3 coding DNA: TGTGCCAGCGGTCGGTCCGGCACAGATACGCAGTATTTT.

The chain employs TRBV5-4 and TRBJ2-2; D is ambiguous. There are 12 residues in the CDR3. Trimming took 5 bases from V and 3 from J, leaving 5 bases between them. CDR1 is SGHNT and CDR2 is YYREEE in the germline V gene (reference sequence). In DNA form, the CDR3 reads TGTGCCAGCAGAGTGGACACCGGGGAGCTGTTTTTT. It codes for CASRVDTGELFF.

This chain links TRBV15 with TRBJ2-5; 10 positions agree with TRBD2. CDR3 length equals 16 residues. In germline, CDR1 is LNHNV, CDR2 YYDKDF (reference sequence). J was trimmed by 5 bases and V by 2 bases; bases with no gene match: 8. CDR3 sequence: CATSRQAGGGSETQYF. DNA of the CDR3: TGTGCCACCAGCAGACAAGCGGGGGGGGGATCGGAGACCCAGTACTTC.

The chain employs TRBV6-6 and TRBJ2-3; TRBD2 agrees at 7 bases. Per germline, CDR1 MNHNY and CDR2 SVGAGI (reference sequence). The CDR3 has 12 residues. This CDR3 is CASTAGPDTQYF. The CDR3 nucleotides read TGTGCGTCCACAGCGGGGCCAGATACGCAGTATTTT.

The chain recombines TRBV10-3 with TRBJ2-3; D ambiguous. V was cut by 6 bases and J by 2 bases, with 6 bases left in between. CDR1 and CDR2 from the germline V gene are ENHRY and SYGVKD. The CDR3 sequence is 12 residues long. CDR3 residues: CAISTPTDTQYF. The CDR3, as DNA: TGTGCCATCAGCACTCCCACAGATACGCAGTATTTT.

This chain connects TRBV6-5 to TRBJ2-2; D is unclear. The germline V and J ends were trimmed by 6 bases and 2 bases, with 10 bases remaining between them. CDR3 length equals 14 residues. CDR1 MNHEY and CDR2 SVGAGI come from the germline V gene. The CDR3 DNA sequence: TGTGCCAGCAGCCCGGGCTCAAACACCGGGGAGCTGTTTTTT. The encoded protein is CASSPGSNTGELFF.

The V call is TRBV28, the J call TRBJ2-2; 8 bases map to TRBD1. CDR1 is MDHEN and CDR2 is SYDVKM in the germline V gene. Trimming at V came to 5 bases and at J to 8 bases, leaving 10 bases not matched to a gene. The CDR3 length is 15 residues. The CDR3 DNA reads as TGTGCCAGCAGTCTCACCAGGGGGCGTGGGGGGGAGCTGTTTTTT. Translation gives CASSLTRGRGGELFF.

The sample holds one count of this clone. The J gene is TRBJ1-4, the V gene TRBV9; 7 nucleotides line up with TRBD1. Trimming at V came to 2 bases and at J to 8 bases, leaving 12 bases not matched to a gene. Germline lookup yields CDR1 SGDLS and CDR2 YYNGEE. This CDR3 has 16 amino acids. CDR3 in DNA: TGTGCCAGCAGCGTGGGTGGCTCCTCGACAGGGGAAAAACTGTTTTTT. Its translation is CASSVGGSSTGEKLFF.

CDR3 sequence (DNA): TGTGCCAGCAGCTACGGGGAGATCACAGATACGCAGTATTTT. Translating it yields CASSYGEITDTQYF. The genes are TRBV9 and TRBJ2-3; D may be TRBD2 (5 bases). CDR1 and CDR2 from the germline V gene are SGDLS and YYNGEE. The V end lost 4 bases, the J end lost 2 bases, and 11 bases lay between the germline ends. There are 14 residues in the CDR3.

The rearrangement links TRBV6-1 to TRBJ2-3; D is uncertain. V lost 5 bases and J lost 0, with 3 bases in between. This CDR3 has 12 residues. CDR1 is MNHNS and CDR2 is SASEGT in the germline V gene. The CDR3 sequence is CASSLSTDTQYF. The CDR3 bases are TGTGCCAGCAGTCTGAGCACAGATACGCAGTATTTT.

The chain joins TRBV7-9 to TRBJ2-3; D gene unclear. Germline-derived CDR1 and CDR2 are SEHNR and FQNEAQ (reference sequence). The CDR3 consists of 15 residues. V was clipped by 5 bases and J by 4 bases, with 16 bases between them. The CDR3 here is CASSLGLRGADTQYF. Here the CDR3 DNA reads TGTGCCAGCAGCCTAGGGCTTCGTGGTGCAGATACGCAGTATTTT. The full variable domain, rest sourced from reference TRBV7-9 and TRBJ2-3, is DTGVSQNPRHKITKRGQNVTFRCDPISEHNRLYWYRQTLGQGPEFLTYFQNEAQLEKSRLLSDRFSAERPKGSFSTLEIQRTEQGDSAMYLCASSLGLRGADTQYFGPGTRLTVL.

V and J are TRBV5-8 and TRBJ1-5; no firm D call. Looked up from germline, CDR1 is SGHTS and CDR2 is YDEGEE. The CDR3 extends over 17 amino acids. V lost 0 bases and J 1 base, leaving 14 bases between the germline ends. CDR3 loop: CASSLDVLILSNQPQHF. CDR3 coding DNA: TGTGCCAGCAGCTTGGATGTCTTGATTCTAAGCAATCAGCCCCAGCATTTT.